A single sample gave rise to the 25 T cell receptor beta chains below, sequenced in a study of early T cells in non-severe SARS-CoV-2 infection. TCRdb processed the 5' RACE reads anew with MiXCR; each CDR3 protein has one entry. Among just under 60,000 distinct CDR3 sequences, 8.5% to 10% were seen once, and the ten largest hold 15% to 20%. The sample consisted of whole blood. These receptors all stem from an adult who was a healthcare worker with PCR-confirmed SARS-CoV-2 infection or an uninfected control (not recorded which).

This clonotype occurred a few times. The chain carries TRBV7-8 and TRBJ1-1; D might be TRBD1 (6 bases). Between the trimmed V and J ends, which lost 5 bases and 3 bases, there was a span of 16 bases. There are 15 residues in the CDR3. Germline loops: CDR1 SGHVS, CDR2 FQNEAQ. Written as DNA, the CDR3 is TGTGCCAGCAGCCCGCTCCAGGGGTCGGACACTGAAGCTTTCTTT. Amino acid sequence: CASSPLQGSDTEAFF.

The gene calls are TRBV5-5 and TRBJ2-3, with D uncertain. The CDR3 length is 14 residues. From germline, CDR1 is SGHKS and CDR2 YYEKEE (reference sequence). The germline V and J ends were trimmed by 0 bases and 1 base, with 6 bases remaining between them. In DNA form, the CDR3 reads TGTGCCAGCAGCTTGGAACTCGGCACAGATACGCAGTATTTT. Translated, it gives CASSLELGTDTQYF.

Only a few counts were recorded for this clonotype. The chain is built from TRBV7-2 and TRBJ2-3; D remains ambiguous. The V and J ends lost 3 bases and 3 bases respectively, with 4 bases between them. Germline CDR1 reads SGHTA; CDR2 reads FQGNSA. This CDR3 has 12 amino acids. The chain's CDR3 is CASSFYTDTQYF. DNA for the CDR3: TGTGCCAGCAGCTTTTATACAGATACGCAGTATTTT.

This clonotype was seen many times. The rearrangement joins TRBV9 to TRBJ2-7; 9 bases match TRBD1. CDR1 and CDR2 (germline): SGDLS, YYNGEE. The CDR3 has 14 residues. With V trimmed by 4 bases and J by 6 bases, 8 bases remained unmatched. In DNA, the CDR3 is TGTGCCAGCAGCACCGGGACAGGGTCTCTCGAGCAGTACTTC. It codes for CASSTGTGSLEQYF.

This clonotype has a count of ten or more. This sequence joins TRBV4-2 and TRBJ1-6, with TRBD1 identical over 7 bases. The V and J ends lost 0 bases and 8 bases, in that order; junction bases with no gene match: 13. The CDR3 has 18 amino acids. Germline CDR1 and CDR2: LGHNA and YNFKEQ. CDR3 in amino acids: CASSQDLGDSAIHSPLHF. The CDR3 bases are TGTGCCAGCAGCCAAGATTTGGGGGACAGCGCTATACATTCACCCCTCCACTTT.

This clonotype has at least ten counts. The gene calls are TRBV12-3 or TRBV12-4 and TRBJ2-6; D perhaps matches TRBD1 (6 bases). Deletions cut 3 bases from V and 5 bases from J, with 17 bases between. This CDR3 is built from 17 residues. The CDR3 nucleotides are TGTGCCAGCAGTTTCCAGCCCCTCAGGGGTTGGGCCAACGTCCTGACTTTC. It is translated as CASSFQPLRGWANVLTF.

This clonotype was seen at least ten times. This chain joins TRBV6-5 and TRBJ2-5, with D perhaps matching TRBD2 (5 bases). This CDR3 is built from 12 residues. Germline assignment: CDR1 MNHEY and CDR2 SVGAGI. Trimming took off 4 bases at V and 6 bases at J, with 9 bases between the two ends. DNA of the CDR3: TGTGCCAGCAGTTCTAGCAAGAAGACCCAGTACTTC. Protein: CASSSSKKTQYF.

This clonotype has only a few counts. CDR3 nucleotide sequence: TGTGCCAGCAGCCAACCCCAATATGCCACTGAAGCTTTCTTT. Translated: CASSQPQYATEAFF. The chain links TRBV4-2 to TRBJ1-1; D is ambiguous. CDR1 is LGHNA, CDR2 YNFKEQ, per germline. Trimming cost V 2 bases and J 4 bases, with 11 bases left between them. This CDR3 has 14 residues.

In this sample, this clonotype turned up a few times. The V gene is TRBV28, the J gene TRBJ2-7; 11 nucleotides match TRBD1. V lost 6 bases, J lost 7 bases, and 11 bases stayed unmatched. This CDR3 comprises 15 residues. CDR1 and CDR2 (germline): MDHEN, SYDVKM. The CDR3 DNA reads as TGTGCCAGCAGCTCCCCCGCCGGGACAGGGGGAGAGCAGTACTTC. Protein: CASSSPAGTGGEQYF.

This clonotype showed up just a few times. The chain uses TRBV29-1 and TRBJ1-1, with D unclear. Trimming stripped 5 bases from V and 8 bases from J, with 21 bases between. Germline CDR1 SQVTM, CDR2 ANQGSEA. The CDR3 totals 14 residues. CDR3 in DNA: TGCAGCGTTTTTCCTCGGACTGTCATCCCAGAAGCTTTCTTT. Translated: CSVFPRTVIPEAFF. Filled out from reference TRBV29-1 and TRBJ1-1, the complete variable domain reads SAVISQKPSRDICQRGTSLTIQCQVDSQVTMMFWYRQQPGQSLTLIATANQGSEATYESGFVIDKFPISRPNLTFSTLTVSNMSPEDSSIYLCSVFPRTVIPEAFFGQGTRLTVV.

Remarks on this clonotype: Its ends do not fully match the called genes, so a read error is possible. The CDR3 region has the DNA TGTGCCAGCAGGACCTACTCGGACACTGAAACTTTCTTT. Translation gives CASRTYSDTETFF. The V call is TRBV28, the J call TRBJ1-1; a possible D gene is TRBD1 (5 bases). The CDR3 loop spans 13 amino acids. Germline values: CDR1 MDHEN, CDR2 SYDVKM.

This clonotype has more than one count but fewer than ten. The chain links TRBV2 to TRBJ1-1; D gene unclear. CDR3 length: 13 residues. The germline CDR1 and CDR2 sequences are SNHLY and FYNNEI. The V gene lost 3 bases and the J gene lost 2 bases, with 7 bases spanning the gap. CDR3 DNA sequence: TGTGCCAGCAGTGAGGCAGGTAACACTGAAGCTTTCTTT. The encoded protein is CASSEAGNTEAFF.

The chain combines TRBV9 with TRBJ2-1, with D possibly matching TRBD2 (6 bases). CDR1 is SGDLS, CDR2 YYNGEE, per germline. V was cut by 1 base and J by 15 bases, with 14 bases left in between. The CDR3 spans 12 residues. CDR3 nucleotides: TGTGCCAGCAGCGTACGGGGGAACGATAGGTTCTTC. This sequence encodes CASSVRGNDRFF.

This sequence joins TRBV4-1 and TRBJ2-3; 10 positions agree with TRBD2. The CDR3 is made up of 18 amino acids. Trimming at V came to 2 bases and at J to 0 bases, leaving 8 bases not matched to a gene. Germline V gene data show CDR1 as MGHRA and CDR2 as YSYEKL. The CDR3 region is CASSQSASGGPSTDTQYF. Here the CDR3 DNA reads TGCGCCAGCAGCCAATCAGCTAGCGGGGGACCTAGCACAGATACGCAGTATTTT.

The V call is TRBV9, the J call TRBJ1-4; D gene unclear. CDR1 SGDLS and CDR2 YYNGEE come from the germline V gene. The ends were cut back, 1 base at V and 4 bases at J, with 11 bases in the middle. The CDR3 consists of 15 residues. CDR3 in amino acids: CASSVTVGVNEKLFF. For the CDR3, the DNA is TGTGCCAGCAGCGTAACTGTAGGCGTTAATGAAAAACTGTTTTTT.

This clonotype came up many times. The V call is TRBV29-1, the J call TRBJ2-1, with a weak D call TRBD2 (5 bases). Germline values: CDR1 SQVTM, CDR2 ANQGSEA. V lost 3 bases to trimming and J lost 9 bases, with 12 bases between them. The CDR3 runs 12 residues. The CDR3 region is CSVDLPAGEQFF. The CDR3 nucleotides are TGCAGCGTTGATCTCCCCGCGGGTGAGCAGTTCTTC.

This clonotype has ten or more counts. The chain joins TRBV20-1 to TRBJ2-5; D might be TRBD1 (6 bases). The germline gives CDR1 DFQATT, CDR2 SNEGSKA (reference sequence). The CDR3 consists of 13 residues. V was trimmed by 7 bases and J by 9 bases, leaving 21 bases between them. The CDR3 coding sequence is TGCAGTGTAATCCAGGGGCCCCACGAGGCCCAGTACTTC. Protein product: CSVIQGPHEAQYF.

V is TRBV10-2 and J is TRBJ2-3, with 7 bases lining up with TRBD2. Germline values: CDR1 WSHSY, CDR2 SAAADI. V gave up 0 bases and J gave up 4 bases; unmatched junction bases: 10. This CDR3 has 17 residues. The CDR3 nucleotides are TGCGCCAGCAGTGAGTCGTCTCGGACGGGAGGCGCAGATACGCAGTATTTT. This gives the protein CASSESSRTGGADTQYF.

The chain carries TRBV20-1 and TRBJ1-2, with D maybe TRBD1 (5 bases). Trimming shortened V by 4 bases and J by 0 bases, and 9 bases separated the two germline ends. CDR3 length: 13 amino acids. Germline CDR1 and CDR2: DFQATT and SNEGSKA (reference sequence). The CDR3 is CSAIGGANYGYTF. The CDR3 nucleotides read TGCAGTGCTATTGGGGGAGCTAACTATGGCTACACCTTC.

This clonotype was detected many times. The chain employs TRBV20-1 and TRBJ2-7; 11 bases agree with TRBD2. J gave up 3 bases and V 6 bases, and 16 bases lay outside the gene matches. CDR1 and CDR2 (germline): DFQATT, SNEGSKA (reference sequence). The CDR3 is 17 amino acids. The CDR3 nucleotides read TGCAGTGCCACTACTAGCGGGAGTCCGGTCTGCGGCTACGAGCAGTACTTC. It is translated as CSATTSGSPVCGYEQYF.

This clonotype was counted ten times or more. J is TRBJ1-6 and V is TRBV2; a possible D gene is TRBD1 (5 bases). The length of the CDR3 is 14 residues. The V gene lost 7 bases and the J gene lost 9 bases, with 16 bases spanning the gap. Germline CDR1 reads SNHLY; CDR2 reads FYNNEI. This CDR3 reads CASKTQDGGSPLHF. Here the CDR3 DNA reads TGTGCCAGCAAGACACAGGACGGAGGTTCACCCCTCCACTTT.

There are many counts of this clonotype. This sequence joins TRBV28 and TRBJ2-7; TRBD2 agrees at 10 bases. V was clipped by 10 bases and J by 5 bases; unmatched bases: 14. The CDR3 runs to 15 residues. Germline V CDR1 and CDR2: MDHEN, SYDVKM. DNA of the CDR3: TGTGCCACCACCCCTTCGGGACTAGCGACCCACGAGCAGTACTTC. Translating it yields CATTPSGLATHEQYF. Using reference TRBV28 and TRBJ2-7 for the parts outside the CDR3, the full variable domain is DVKVTQSSRYLVKRTGEKVFLECVQDMDHENMFWYRQDPGLGLRLIYFSYDVKMKEKGDIPEGYSVSREKKERFSLILESASTNQTSMYLCATTPSGLATHEQYFGPGTRLTVT.

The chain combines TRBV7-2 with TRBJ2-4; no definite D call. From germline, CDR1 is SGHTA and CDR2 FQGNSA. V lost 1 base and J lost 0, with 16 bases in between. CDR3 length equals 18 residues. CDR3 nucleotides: TGTGCCAGCAGCTTAGTAGCTCTGCCACGGCTAGCCAAAAACATTCAGTACTTC. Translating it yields CASSLVALPRLAKNIQYF.

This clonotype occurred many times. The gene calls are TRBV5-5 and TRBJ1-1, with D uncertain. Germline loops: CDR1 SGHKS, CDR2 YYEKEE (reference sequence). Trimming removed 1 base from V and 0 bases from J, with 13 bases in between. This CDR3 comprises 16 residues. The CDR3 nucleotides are TGTGCCAGCAGCTTGCGACGGTTAGCCGTGAACACTGAAGCTTTCTTT. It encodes CASSLRRLAVNTEAFF.

CDR3 DNA sequence: TGCAGTGCTATTAGACACAGCTCTGGAAACACCATATATTTT. It translates to CSAIRHSSGNTIYF. The chain joins TRBV20-1 to TRBJ1-3; D ambiguous. The CDR3 is 14 amino acids. The V and J ends lost 4 bases and 0 bases respectively, with 10 bases between them. The germline CDR1 and CDR2 sequences are DFQATT and SNEGSKA (reference sequence).